This entry lists 21 T cell receptor beta chains sequenced from one sample in a study of post-analysis software for immune sequencing data. Unique molecular identifiers were carried by the TCR beta cDNA libraries. In TCRdb, the PCR reads were re-called with MiXCR into one record per CDR3 protein. The data contain around 190,000 distinct CDR3 sequences, 29% of them singletons. These receptors have no known antigen. Overall study results and limits: Controls had lower frequencies than patients of five TRBV segments, which included TRBV5-6, TRBV5-1 and TRBV20-1.

The sample consisted of blood. These receptors came from a girl aged 2-17 years with multiple sclerosis.

Remarks on this clonotype: This sequence may be a read error, since a much larger clone differs from it by one base. J is TRBJ2-7 and V is TRBV5-5, with 10 nucleotides matching TRBD1. The CDR3 is 15 amino acids. From germline, CDR1 is SGHKS and CDR2 YYEKEE (reference sequence). The CDR3 is CASGLEGTGALEQYF. The CDR3 DNA reads TGTGCCAGCGGCTTGGAGGGGACAGGGGCCCTCGAGCAGTACTTC.

This clonotype was detected a few times. The chain joins TRBV12-3 or TRBV12-4 to TRBJ2-2; a weak D match, TRBD2 (6 bases). V lost 5 bases and J 2 bases, leaving 9 bases between the germline ends. The CDR3 sequence is 14 residues long. Written as DNA, the CDR3 is TGTGCCAGCAGTGGGACTGTCAACACCGGGGAGCTGTTTTTT. It codes for CASSGTVNTGELFF.

This clonotype has ten or more counts. This rearrangement joins TRBV20-1 to TRBJ2-5; D may be TRBD1 or TRBD2 (5 bases each). The CDR3 length is 12 residues. Trimming took 5 bases from V and 7 from J, leaving 14 bases between them. Germline assignment: CDR1 DFQATT and CDR2 SNEGSKA (reference sequence). The CDR3 DNA sequence: TGCAGTGCTGGGACGGACTCTCGGACCCAGTACTTC. It specifies CSAGTDSRTQYF.

This clonotype showed up many times. V gene TRBV18 combines with J gene TRBJ2-1, with D maybe TRBD1 (5 bases). CDR3 length: 15 amino acids. Trimming removed 6 bases from V and 7 bases from J, with 19 bases in between. Germline-derived CDR1 and CDR2 are KGHSH and LQKENI. The CDR3 sequence: CASSPTAAGMNEQFF. In DNA, the CDR3 is TGTGCCAGCTCCCCTACGGCGGCAGGGATGAATGAGCAGTTCTTC.

This clonotype appeared many times. V usage is TRBV11-3 and J usage is TRBJ2-1, with D perhaps TRBD1 or TRBD2 (5 bases each). Germline CDR1 is SGHNT and CDR2 is YENEEA. V was shortened by 1 base and J by 4 bases, with 23 bases between the two germline ends. This CDR3 spans 19 amino acids. The CDR3, as DNA: TGTGCCAGCAGCTTAGGAACGGGGCCCACCAACCCAATGTACAATGAGCAGTTCTTC. Its protein product is CASSLGTGPTNPMYNEQFF.

This clonotype was observed a single time. CDR3 nucleotide sequence: TGCAGTGCAACTTCCGGGACAGGCCCGAACACTGAAGCTTTCTTT. The encoded protein is CSATSGTGPNTEAFF. The chain links TRBV20-1 to TRBJ1-1, with 8 bases aligning to TRBD1. The CDR3 totals 15 residues. Germline V gives CDR1 DFQATT, CDR2 SNEGSKA (reference sequence). V gave up 6 bases and J gave up 1 base; unmatched junction bases: 10.

Ten or more counts support this clonotype. The DNA of the CDR3 is TGCAGTGCCACTAGCGGGAGGTCACACAATGAGCAGTTCTTC. Protein sequence: CSATSGRSHNEQFF. The rearrangement links TRBV20-1 to TRBJ2-1; 12 bases are a match to TRBD2. CDR1 and CDR2 from the germline V gene are DFQATT and SNEGSKA (reference sequence). After removal of 6 bases from V and 5 bases from J, the junction contained 5 bases not matched to a gene. The CDR3 loop spans 14 amino acids.

The CDR3 loop reads CASLAPSYEQYF. The CDR3 DNA sequence: TGTGCCAGCCTAGCGCCATCCTACGAGCAGTACTTC. The V and J genes are TRBV7-2 and TRBJ2-7, with D tentatively TRBD2 (6 bases). The ends were cut back, 8 bases at V and 1 base at J, with 9 bases in the middle. Per germline, CDR1 SGHTA and CDR2 FQGNSA. This CDR3 region has 12 residues.

The chain combines TRBV12-3 or TRBV12-4 with TRBJ2-5; TRBD1 might be the D (6 bases). The CDR3 spans 13 residues. V lost 10 bases to trimming and J lost 0 bases, with 12 bases between them. DNA of the CDR3: TGTGCCACCGCCACAGGGTACCAAGAGACCCAGTACTTC. Amino acids: CATATGYQETQYF.

This clonotype was found many times. This chain uses TRBV20-1 with TRBJ2-7; unclear D gene. The CDR3 runs to 11 residues. V lost 1 base to trimming and J lost 2 bases, with 3 bases between them. Germline CDR1 and CDR2: DFQATT and SNEGSKA (reference sequence). CDR3 in amino acids: CSARVTYEQYF. The CDR3 region has the DNA TGCAGTGCTAGAGTGACCTACGAGCAGTACTTC.

The chain links TRBV5-1 to TRBJ1-1; D unresolved. The CDR3 runs to 15 residues. The ends were cut back, 4 bases at V and 4 bases at J, with 17 bases in the middle. The V gene's germline CDR1 is SGHRS and CDR2 YFSETQ. The CDR3 loop reads CASSPFGVSGTEAFF. In nucleotides, the CDR3 is TGCGCCAGCAGCCCCTTCGGAGTTTCGGGCACTGAAGCTTTCTTT.

The CDR3 loop reads CASSKGGLAGWETQYF. As DNA, the CDR3 is TGTGCCAGCAGCAAAGGAGGACTAGCGGGATGGGAGACCCAGTACTTC. The chain carries TRBV9 and TRBJ2-5; TRBD2 agrees at 12 bases. The ends lost 4 bases at V and 5 bases at J; junction bases unmatched: 9. Germline values: CDR1 SGDLS, CDR2 YYNGEE. CDR3 length equals 16 residues.

The chain carries TRBV6-2 or TRBV6-3 and TRBJ1-1; no clear D. V dropped 2 bases and J dropped 5 bases, with 6 bases sitting between them. Germline V gene sequence: CDR1 MNHEY, CDR2 SVGEGT. The CDR3 is made up of 12 amino acids. This CDR3 is CASSYGRTEAFF. CDR3 nucleotides: TGTGCCAGCAGTTACGGGAGGACTGAAGCTTTCTTT.

This clonotype was found many times. This rearrangement joins TRBV27 to TRBJ2-1; D may be TRBD2 (7 bases). Germline CDR1 is MNHEY and CDR2 is SMNVEV (reference sequence). Trimming pared 8 bases from V and 2 bases from J, leaving 13 bases between. The CDR3 runs 14 residues. This chain's CDR3 is CASRRGPPYNEQFF. For the CDR3, the DNA is TGTGCCAGCCGGCGGGGGCCCCCCTACAATGAGCAGTTCTTC.

This clonotype was found many times. V usage is TRBV6-5 and J usage is TRBJ2-6; D might be TRBD2 (5 bases). The CDR3 totals 15 residues. Germline V lookup: CDR1 MNHEY, CDR2 SVGAGI. The V and J ends lost 3 bases and 2 bases respectively, with 8 bases between them. This CDR3 is CASSYSGTGANVLTF. The CDR3 coding sequence is TGTGCCAGCAGTTATTCCGGGACTGGGGCCAACGTCCTGACTTTC.

This clonotype was picked up many times. This chain uses TRBV27 with TRBJ2-4; 10 bases match TRBD2. V lost 5 bases, J lost 4 bases, and 8 bases stayed unmatched. Germline lookup yields CDR1 MNHEY and CDR2 SMNVEV (reference sequence). This CDR3 has 16 residues. CDR3 protein: CASSPKPLAGKNIQYF. As DNA, the CDR3 is TGTGCCAGCAGTCCCAAGCCACTAGCGGGAAAAAACATTCAGTACTTC.

Many counts were recorded for this clonotype. This chain joins TRBV6-5 and TRBJ2-5; D is unresolved. The length of the CDR3 is 10 residues. V was trimmed by 8 bases and J by 5 bases, leaving 6 bases between them. Germline V gives CDR1 MNHEY, CDR2 SVGAGI. CDR3 sequence reads: CASGWETQYF. CDR3 nucleotides: TGTGCCAGCGGTTGGGAGACCCAGTACTTC.

Many counts were recorded for this clonotype. This chain links TRBV7-8 with TRBJ2-7; D may be TRBD1 (6 bases). CDR3 size: 15 residues. V was clipped by 0 bases and J by 2 bases, with 11 bases between them. CDR1 SGHVS and CDR2 FQNEAQ come from the germline V gene. Here the CDR3 reads CASSLAQTGTYEQYF. Here the CDR3 DNA reads TGTGCCAGCAGCTTAGCGCAAACAGGGACCTACGAGCAGTACTTC.

This rearrangement joins TRBV5-6 to TRBJ2-1; 7 bases fit TRBD2. CDR1 SGHDT and CDR2 YYEEEE come from the germline V gene. CDR3 length equals 16 residues. J lost 8 bases, V lost 4 bases, and 15 bases had no gene match. CDR3 region: CASSGNLVGGPHEQFF. Here the CDR3 DNA reads TGTGCCAGCAGCGGCAACCTAGTGGGAGGGCCTCATGAGCAGTTCTTC.

In its sample, this clonotype was seen many times. The CDR3 sequence: CSARDTRAPPYEQYF. CDR3 nucleotide sequence: TGCAGTGCTAGAGATACGAGGGCCCCACCCTACGAGCAGTACTTC. The rearrangement joins TRBV20-1 to TRBJ2-7, with D possibly being TRBD2 (5 bases). V was shortened by 0 bases and J by 2 bases, with 14 bases between the two germline ends. CDR1 and CDR2 from the germline V gene are DFQATT and SNEGSKA (reference sequence). The CDR3 extends over 15 amino acids.

This clonotype was counted a few times. V and J are TRBV12-3 or TRBV12-4 and TRBJ1-5; the match to TRBD1 covers 9 bases. The J segment lost 6 bases and the V segment lost 6 bases, leaving 15 bases of the junction unmatched. The CDR3 covers 17 residues. The CDR3 nucleotides are TGTGCCAGCAGACCGGGACAGGGACCCGCGGTTGGTCAGCCCCAGCATTTT. Its translation: CASRPGQGPAVGQPQHF.